This T cell receptor beta chain emerged from a study of neurological immune-mediated disorders. This clonotype came up many times. V was shortened by 2 bases and J by 3 bases, with 16 bases between the two germline ends. CDR1 is MNHEY and CDR2 is SVGEGT in the germline V gene. This CDR3 region has 16 residues. From 15-18 subjects, over 190 million TCR-beta sequences were obtained in each sequencing run. TCRdb fed the 5' RACE reads into MiXCR, producing one record per CDR3 protein. The sample includes fewer than 55,000 distinct CDR3 sequences, 9% to 10% of them seen just once. The time point denotes: longitudinal time-point 1 (baseline).

Sequencing was performed on PBMCs. V is TRBV6-2 or TRBV6-3 and J is TRBJ2-5; D tentatively reads TRBD1 or TRBD2 (5 bases each). This sequence originates from a woman in her thirties or forties in good health. The CDR3 loop reads CASSYPLRGPEETQYF. CDR3 sequence (DNA): TGTGCCAGCAGTTACCCCTTGAGGGGACCGGAAGAGACCCAGTACTTC.